This T cell receptor (beta chain) stems from a study of beta chain features in type 1 diabetes. There are a few counts of this clone. The investigators reverse transcribed all of the isolated RNA, so they sequenced expressed TCRB transcripts. Data came from immunoSEQ multiplex PCR; TCRdb stores just in-frame clones and leaves some out. The sample lists some 330,000 clones, approximately 11% seen once, with 0.015% in the top ten. This CDR3 is built from 15 residues. Trimming removed 0 bases from V and 4 bases from J; junction bases left unmatched: 4. From germline, CDR1 is LGHNA and CDR2 YSLEER. V is TRBV4-3 and J is TRBJ1-2; 8 nucleotides align to TRBD1. Input material: naive CD4+ T cells from blood. The TCR comes from a woman aged 25 to 39 in good health. The CDR3 region is CASSQETGVVYGYTF. The DNA of the CDR3 is TGCGCCAGCAGCCAAGAGACAGGGGTGGTCTATGGCTACACCTTC.